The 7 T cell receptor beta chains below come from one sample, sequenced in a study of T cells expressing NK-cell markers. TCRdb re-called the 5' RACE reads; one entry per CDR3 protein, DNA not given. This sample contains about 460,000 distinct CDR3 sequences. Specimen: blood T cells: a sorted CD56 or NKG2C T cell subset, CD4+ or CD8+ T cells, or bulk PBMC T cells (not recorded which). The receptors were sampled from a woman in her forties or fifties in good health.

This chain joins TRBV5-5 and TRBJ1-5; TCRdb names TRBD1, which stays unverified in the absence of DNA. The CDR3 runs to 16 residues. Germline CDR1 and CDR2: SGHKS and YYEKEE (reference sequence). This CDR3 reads CASSLVGQGINQPQHF.

The CDR3 sequence: CASMAADGGETQYF. The V gene is TRBV12-3 or TRBV12-4, the J gene TRBJ2-5. The CDR3 sequence is 14 residues long.

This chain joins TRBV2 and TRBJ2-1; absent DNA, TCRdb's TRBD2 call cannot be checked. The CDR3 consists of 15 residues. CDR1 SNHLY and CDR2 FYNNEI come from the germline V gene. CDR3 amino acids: CASSLSGDPYNEQFF.

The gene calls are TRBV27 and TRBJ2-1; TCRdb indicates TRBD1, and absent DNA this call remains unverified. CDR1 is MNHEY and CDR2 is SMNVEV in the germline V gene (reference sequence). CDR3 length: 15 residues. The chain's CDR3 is CASTRKGDRDSEQFF.

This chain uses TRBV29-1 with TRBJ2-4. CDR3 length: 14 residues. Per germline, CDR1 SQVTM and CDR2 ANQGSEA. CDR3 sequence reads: CSVQELTSKNIQYF.

CDR3 amino acids: CASSSTSFPLQFF. The chain uses TRBV7-2 and TRBJ2-1. The CDR3 is made up of 13 amino acids. CDR1 is SGHTA and CDR2 is FQGNSA in the germline V gene.

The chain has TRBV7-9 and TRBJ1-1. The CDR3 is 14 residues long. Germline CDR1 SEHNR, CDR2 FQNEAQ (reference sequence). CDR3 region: CASSLALRYAEAFF.